Each of the 3 T cell receptor beta chains below was sequenced from the same sample in a study of blood T cells in healthy people across ages. With a J-beta primer mix and a sample-barcoded 5' primer, a second PCR ran about 6 to 11 cycles. TCRdb called the 5' RACE reads again in MiXCR, with one record for every CDR3 protein. The sample has over 600,000 distinct CDR3 sequences, approximately 60% seen once. The specimen sequenced was blood. The source is a man aged 40-49 years in good health.

J is TRBJ1-1 and V is TRBV6-1; D is ambiguous. V dropped 8 bases and J dropped 4 bases, with 23 bases sitting between them. The germline CDR1 and CDR2 sequences are MNHNS and SASEGT. The CDR3 loop spans 16 amino acids. The CDR3 spells CASDTGSSFGVTEAFF. The CDR3 DNA is TGTGCCAGCGATACGGGCTCCTCTTTTGGAGTCACTGAAGCTTTCTTT.

V usage is TRBV7-2 and J usage is TRBJ2-7; D possibly uses TRBD1 or TRBD2 (5 bases each). The V end was cut by 5 bases, the J end by 3 bases, with 17 bases between. This CDR3 comprises 15 residues. Germline CDR1 SGHTA, CDR2 FQGNSA. CDR3 residues: CASSARERGIYEQYF. CDR3 sequence (DNA): TGTGCCAGCAGCGCCAGGGAGAGGGGAATCTACGAGCAGTACTTC.

This clonotype was observed a single time. CDR3 sequence reads: CASSLTGTGQETQYF. For the CDR3, the DNA is TGTGCCAGCAGCTTAACGGGAACAGGTCAAGAGACCCAGTACTTC. This chain joins TRBV7-3 and TRBJ2-5; a possible D gene is TRBD1 (5 bases). Trimming removed 0 bases from V and 2 bases from J, with 10 bases in between. Germline V lookup: CDR1 SGHTA, CDR2 FQGTGA. The CDR3 consists of 15 residues.